The 29 T cell receptor beta chains in this list originate from one sample, sequenced in a study of OX40 agonist ivuxolimab in advanced cancers. Sequencing used immunoSEQ multiplex PCR; TCRdb keeps in-frame clones, though not all of them. The sample holds roughly 53,000 clones, 93% seen once. The specimen was CD4+ or CD8+ T cells sorted from blood, collected in a trial of the OX40 agonist ivuxolimab. All receptors derive from an adult with an advanced solid tumor such as melanoma, head and neck, liver or kidney cancer.

This rearrangement joins TRBV7-2 to TRBJ2-1; 7 nucleotides line up with TRBD1. This CDR3 region has 15 residues. Germline trimming cut 1 base from V and 4 bases from J; bases unmatched to any gene: 4. CDR1 is SGHTA and CDR2 is FQGNSA in the germline V gene. CDR3 in amino acids: CASSLVRDRYNEQFF. The CDR3 DNA sequence: TGTGCCAGCAGCTTAGTCCGGGACAGATACAATGAGCAGTTCTTC.

V usage is TRBV28 and J usage is TRBJ1-1, with 8 positions matching TRBD1. Germline V CDR1 and CDR2: MDHEN, SYDVKM. The V segment lost 6 bases and the J segment 4 bases; nucleotides outside the gene matches: 13. This CDR3 comprises 16 residues. CDR3 sequence (DNA): TGTGCCAGCAGGACGACAGGGGACCGCCCCCTCACTGAAGCTTTCTTT. It is translated as CASRTTGDRPLTEAFF.

The chain couples TRBV28 to TRBJ2-1, with D tentatively TRBD1 or TRBD2 (5 bases each). Per germline, CDR1 MDHEN and CDR2 SYDVKM. V lost 5 bases, J lost 4 bases, and 18 bases lay in between. The CDR3 contains 16 residues. CDR3 bases: TGTGCCAGCAGTCATATTGAGGGGTTGAGATACAATGAGCAGTTCTTC. This codes for CASSHIEGLRYNEQFF. Drawing the rest from reference TRBV28 and TRBJ2-1, the complete variable domain is DVKVTQSSRYLVKRTGEKVFLECVQDMDHENMFWYRQDPGLGLRLIYFSYDVKMKEKGDIPEGYSVSREKKERFSLILESASTNQTSMYLCASSHIEGLRYNEQFFGPGTRLTVL.

The chain uses TRBV27 and TRBJ1-5; D perhaps matches TRBD1 (6 bases). V dropped 6 bases and J dropped 0 bases, with 9 bases sitting between them. The CDR3 runs to 14 residues. Germline CDR1 is MNHEY and CDR2 is SMNVEV (reference sequence). The CDR3 loop reads CASSAGVSNQPQHF. The CDR3 region has the DNA TGTGCCAGCAGCGCAGGGGTTAGCAATCAGCCCCAGCATTTT.

The CDR3 DNA reads as TGTGCCAGCAGCCACACTTCCCAAACTAGCGGGTCGACCTACGAGCAGTACTTC. As protein: CASSHTSQTSGSTYEQYF. The gene calls are TRBV5-5 and TRBJ2-7; 9 nucleotides match TRBD2. CDR1 is SGHKS and CDR2 is YYEKEE in the germline V gene (reference sequence). V shed 4 bases, J shed 2 bases, and the junction held 16 bases outside the gene matches. The CDR3 spans 18 residues.

This clone showed up just once. The chain employs TRBV28 and TRBJ2-1; D remains ambiguous. CDR3 size: 13 residues. CDR1 is MDHEN, CDR2 SYDVKM, per germline. V shed 7 bases and J shed 8 bases, with 15 bases lying between them. The CDR3 loop is CASNPGSRDEQFF. The CDR3, as DNA: TGTGCCAGCAATCCGGGTTCCCGGGATGAGCAGTTCTTC.

The genes are TRBV19 and TRBJ2-7; D is undetermined. The CDR3 spans 11 residues. CDR1 and CDR2 from the germline V gene are LNHDA and SQIVND (reference sequence). Trimming shortened V by 6 bases and J by 5 bases, and 8 bases separated the two germline ends. The DNA for the CDR3 is TGTGCCAGTAGAGCCGGAGACGAGCAGTACTTC. Translating gives CASRAGDEQYF.

The sample holds one count of this clone. The J gene is TRBJ2-1, the V gene TRBV4-3; D perhaps matches TRBD2 (5 bases). The CDR3 runs 15 residues. Trimming cost V 2 bases and J 9 bases, with 17 bases left between them. Looked up from germline, CDR1 is LGHNA and CDR2 is YSLEER. CDR3 in amino acids: CASSQFHPQRAEQFF. For the CDR3, the DNA is TGCGCCAGCAGCCAATTTCACCCGCAGAGGGCTGAGCAGTTCTTC.

The chain is built from TRBV28 and TRBJ2-1, with TRBD2 identical over 12 bases. Germline CDR1 reads MDHEN; CDR2 reads SYDVKM. The CDR3 has 16 residues. Losses at the gene ends were 3 bases for V and 4 bases for J; bases not matched to a gene: 4. CDR3: CASSLRTSGVYNEQFF. Written as DNA, the CDR3 is TGTGCCAGCAGTTTGCGGACTAGCGGGGTTTACAATGAGCAGTTCTTC.

This clone has just a few counts. V is TRBV7-9 and J is TRBJ2-7; D perhaps matches TRBD1 (5 bases). CDR3 length: 13 residues. CDR1 is SEHNR and CDR2 is FQNEAQ in the germline V gene (reference sequence). V shed 5 bases and J shed 9 bases, with 17 bases lying between them. The chain's CDR3 is CASSLGQGAAQYF. The CDR3 nucleotides are TGTGCCAGCAGCCTAGGGCAGGGTGCTGCGCAGTACTTC.

This chain uses TRBV27 with TRBJ2-1; D gene uncertain. Trimming removed 2 bases from V and 6 bases from J, with 11 bases in between. The CDR3 spans 14 residues. CDR1 is MNHEY, CDR2 SMNVEV, per germline (reference sequence). CDR3 nucleotide sequence: TGTGCCAGCAGTTTAGAGGTTTCGAGCAATGAGCAGTTCTTC. It codes for CASSLEVSSNEQFF.

The V and J genes are TRBV28 and TRBJ2-1; no clear D. Germline values: CDR1 MDHEN, CDR2 SYDVKM. Trimming shortened V by 4 bases and J by 6 bases, and 16 bases separated the two germline ends. The CDR3 has 15 amino acids. The CDR3: CASSSPKGRSNEQFF. The CDR3 DNA sequence: TGTGCCAGCAGTTCCCCGAAAGGACGGTCCAATGAGCAGTTCTTC.

The chain links TRBV6-5 to TRBJ2-2; D ambiguous. CDR1 is MNHEY and CDR2 is SVGAGI in the germline V gene. V lost 7 bases, J lost 7 bases, and 7 bases lay in between. This CDR3 has 11 amino acids. CDR3 DNA: TGTGCCAGCACCTACCGCGGGGAGCTGTTTTTT. It yields the protein CASTYRGELFF.

The gene calls are TRBV28 and TRBJ2-1, with D perhaps matching TRBD2 (6 bases). The ends were cut back, 2 bases at V and 2 bases at J, with 13 bases in the middle. Germline V gene data show CDR1 as MDHEN and CDR2 as SYDVKM. This CDR3 spans 16 amino acids. The CDR3 DNA follows: TGTGCCAGCAGTTTACCCCCGGGAGATGCCTACAATGAGCAGTTCTTC. Amino acid sequence: CASSLPPGDAYNEQFF.

The chain has TRBV7-2 and TRBJ2-7; D possibly uses TRBD1 or TRBD2 (5 bases each). Trimming took 4 bases from V and 3 from J, leaving 13 bases between them. CDR3 size: 14 residues. Germline V gives CDR1 SGHTA, CDR2 FQGNSA. CDR3 DNA sequence: TGTGCCAGCAGCTCCTGGGACCTGTACTACGAGCAGTACTTC. Its translation is CASSSWDLYYEQYF.

This clone showed up just once. This rearrangement joins TRBV2 to TRBJ2-7; tentatively, D is TRBD1 (5 bases). Germline assignment: CDR1 SNHLY and CDR2 FYNNEI. CDR3 length: 14 residues. Trimming left V 2 bases short and J 2 bases short, with 10 bases between. In nucleotides, the CDR3 is TGTGCCAGCAGTGAAATGACAGAAGCCTACGAGCAGTACTTC. Protein product: CASSEMTEAYEQYF. The full variable domain, in which reference TRBV2 and TRBJ2-7 provide the parts outside the CDR3, is EPEVTQTPSHQVTQMGQEVILRCVPISNHLYFYWYRQILGQKVEFLVSFYNNEISEKSEIFDDQFSVERPDGSNFTLKIRSTKLEDSAMYFCASSEMTEAYEQYFGPGTRLTVT.

The genes are TRBV14 and TRBJ2-7; no definite D call. Trimming pared 4 bases from V and 6 bases from J, leaving 19 bases between. The CDR3 length is 15 residues. From germline, CDR1 is SGHDN and CDR2 FVKESK. Here the CDR3 reads CASSPVNAALLEQYF. CDR3 DNA sequence: TGTGCCAGCAGCCCGGTCAATGCGGCCTTACTCGAGCAGTACTTC.

This chain joins TRBV11-2 and TRBJ1-4, with D uncertain. This CDR3 has 14 residues. Per the germline V gene, CDR1 is SGHAT and CDR2 is FQNNGV. V gave up 2 bases and J gave up 0 bases, with 4 bases separating them. The CDR3 reads CASSLQTTNEKLFF. The CDR3 DNA sequence: TGTGCCAGCAGCTTACAAACAACTAATGAAAAACTGTTTTTT.

The chain has TRBV13 and TRBJ2-1; D is unclear. This CDR3 has 12 amino acids. The V end was cut by 3 bases, the J end by 5 bases, with 5 bases between. Germline V gene data show CDR1 as PRHDT and CDR2 as FYEKMQ (reference sequence). DNA for the CDR3: TGTGCCAGCAGCTTCACAGACAATGAGCAGTTCTTC. The encoded protein is CASSFTDNEQFF.

This chain joins TRBV12-5 and TRBJ1-5; TRBD1 agrees at 7 bases. J was trimmed by 1 base and V by 11 bases; bases with no gene match: 8. In germline, CDR1 is LGHNT, CDR2 FRNRAP. This CDR3 has 14 amino acids. CDR3 sequence: CAGREGASNQPQHF. In DNA form, the CDR3 reads TGTGCTGGCCGGGAGGGGGCGAGCAATCAGCCCCAGCATTTT.

V gene TRBV27 combines with J gene TRBJ1-2; TRBD1 agrees at 7 bases. Looked up from germline, CDR1 is MNHEY and CDR2 is SMNVEV (reference sequence). Unmatched junction bases numbered 5, after V lost 4 bases and J lost 3 bases. The CDR3 has 14 amino acids. The CDR3 loop reads CASSSPGTDYGYTF. The CDR3 nucleotides are TGTGCCAGCAGTTCCCCCGGGACAGACTATGGCTACACCTTC.

This rearrangement joins TRBV19 to TRBJ2-3, with 8 bases matching TRBD1. CDR1 and CDR2 (germline): LNHDA, SQIVND (reference sequence). V gave up 10 bases and J gave up 13 bases; unmatched junction bases: 7. The CDR3 contains 10 residues. DNA of the CDR3: TGTGCCACTAGACAGGGGTTGGAGTATTTT. Protein: CATRQGLEYF.

This clone was detected only once. This chain joins TRBV27 and TRBJ2-3; 9 nucleotides line up with TRBD1. Germline assignment: CDR1 MNHEY and CDR2 SMNVEV (reference sequence). Trimming removed 5 bases from V and 7 bases from J; junction bases left unmatched: 13. The CDR3 sequence is 16 residues long. The CDR3 bases are TGTGCCAGCAGTCCACAGGGGGCTTGGGGGAAGAATACGCAGTATTTT. Translated: CASSPQGAWGKNTQYF.

The chain combines TRBV27 with TRBJ2-2; 9 nucleotides match TRBD1. Germline V gives CDR1 MNHEY, CDR2 SMNVEV (reference sequence). This CDR3 comprises 18 residues. J lost 3 bases, V lost 7 bases, and 15 bases had no gene match. This chain's CDR3 is CASTFFLAGTGYTGELFF. The CDR3 DNA is TGTGCCAGCACCTTCTTTCTTGCCGGGACAGGGTACACCGGGGAGCTGTTTTTT.

The genes are TRBV4-1 and TRBJ2-7; maybe TRBD1 (6 bases). V lost 4 bases, J lost 7 bases, and 17 bases lay in between. From germline, CDR1 is MGHRA and CDR2 YSYEKL. The CDR3 is 14 residues long. CDR3 amino acids: CASSLGGAPMEQYF. The CDR3 coding sequence is TGCGCCAGCAGCCTTGGGGGCGCCCCGATGGAGCAGTACTTC.

The CDR3 reads CASSRETGPLGGYTF. DNA for the CDR3: TGTGCCAGCAGCCGGGAGACAGGGCCCCTCGGCGGCTACACCTTC. This rearrangement joins TRBV5-6 to TRBJ1-2; 7 bases agree with TRBD1. The junction had 14 bases not matched to a gene; V was cut back by 4 bases and J by 8 bases. The germline V gene encodes CDR1 SGHDT and CDR2 YYEEEE. The CDR3 consists of 15 residues.

V usage is TRBV7-8 and J usage is TRBJ2-1, with TRBD2 matching 11 bases. The J segment lost 5 bases and the V segment lost 6 bases, leaving 6 bases of the junction unmatched. Looked up from germline, CDR1 is SGHVS and CDR2 is FQNEAQ. CDR3 length: 15 amino acids. CDR3 region: CASRPGTSGDNEQFF. The CDR3, as DNA: TGTGCCAGCAGACCAGGGACTAGCGGAGACAATGAGCAGTTCTTC.

The chain is built from TRBV13 and TRBJ1-1; TRBD1 matches at 8 bases. J gave up 5 bases and V 0 bases, and 8 bases lay outside the gene matches. Germline V CDR1 and CDR2: PRHDT, FYEKMQ (reference sequence). This CDR3 is 16 amino acids long. The CDR3 loop reads CASSLGTGGPGTEAFF. The CDR3 DNA is TGTGCCAGCAGCTTAGGTACAGGGGGACCGGGGACTGAAGCTTTCTTT.

CDR3 region: CASSLAPQGAFF. Here the CDR3 DNA reads TGCGCCAGCAGCTTGGCCCCCCAGGGAGCTTTCTTT. The chain recombines TRBV5-1 with TRBJ1-1; a possible D gene is TRBD1 (5 bases). The CDR3 extends over 12 amino acids. From germline, CDR1 is SGHRS and CDR2 YFSETQ. Trimming took off 0 bases at V and 10 bases at J, with 10 bases between the two ends. Variable domain in full (rest from reference TRBV5-1 and TRBJ1-1): KAGVTQTPRYLIKTRGQQVTLSCSPISGHRSVSWYQQTPGQGLQFLFEYFSETQRNKGNFPGRFSGRQFSNSRSEMNVSTLELGDSALYLCASSLAPQGAFFGQGTRLTVV.